The rows below give T cell receptor beta chains drawn from one sample of a study of T cells expressing NK-cell markers. TCRdb processed the 5' RACE reads again and assigns one entry to each CDR3 protein, with no DNA. The data include some 110,000 distinct CDR3 sequences; the top ten clones carry around 20%. Sequencing input: blood T cells: a sorted CD56 or NKG2C T cell subset, CD4+ or CD8+ T cells, or bulk PBMC T cells (not recorded which). Source of these receptors: a woman between 18 and 70 years old in good health. Each CDR3 is given with its conserved first and last residue.

v_gene: TRBV7-8
j_gene: TRBJ2-3
CDR3aa: CASSSGLAIDTQYF

v_gene: TRBV27
j_gene: TRBJ2-1
CDR3aa: CASSRGGGGDSAYNEQFF

v_gene: TRBV27
j_gene: TRBJ1-2
CDR3aa: CASSLHTGPNYGYTF

v_gene: TRBV19
j_gene: TRBJ2-2
CDR3aa: CASSMGGRGTGELFF

v_gene: TRBV5-6
j_gene: TRBJ2-3
CDR3aa: CASTPPVRARDTQYF

v_gene: TRBV6-1
j_gene: TRBJ2-1
CDR3aa: CASSTTSGGGVEQFF

v_gene: TRBV5-1
j_gene: TRBJ1-1
CDR3aa: CASSPEGYSEAFF

v_gene: TRBV7-9
j_gene: TRBJ2-5
CDR3aa: CASSAQETQYF

v_gene: TRBV2
j_gene: TRBJ2-1
CDR3aa: CASGASEPPYNEQFF

v_gene: TRBV6-1
j_gene: TRBJ2-1
CDR3aa: CASSGGAEQFF

v_gene: TRBV11-1
j_gene: TRBJ2-7
CDR3aa: CASSLWDRDYEQYF

v_gene: TRBV5-4
j_gene: TRBJ1-4
CDR3aa: CASSLGDTGGEKLFF

v_gene: TRBV29-1
j_gene: TRBJ2-1
CDR3aa: CSVEEGGQGYGNEQFF

v_gene: TRBV4-2
j_gene: TRBJ1-1
CDR3aa: CASSDGQGTEAFF

v_gene: TRBV12-3/TRBV12-4
j_gene: TRBJ2-3
CDR3aa: CASASGDTGGADTQYF

v_gene: TRBV7-9
j_gene: TRBJ2-7
CDR3aa: CASSTGSYEQYF

v_gene: TRBV14
j_gene: TRBJ2-1
CDR3aa: CASSSVGNEQFF

v_gene: TRBV13
j_gene: TRBJ2-1
CDR3aa: CASSFTSGGGNEQFF

v_gene: TRBV6-5
j_gene: TRBJ1-6
CDR3aa: CASSYPAGGVNSPLHF

v_gene: TRBV20-1
j_gene: TRBJ2-2
CDR3aa: CSARVPNGELFF

v_gene: TRBV12-3/TRBV12-4
j_gene: TRBJ1-1
CDR3aa: CASSFGQLNTEAFF

v_gene: TRBV4-1
j_gene: TRBJ2-5
CDR3aa: CASSQDRQARGFQETQYF

v_gene: TRBV7-9
j_gene: TRBJ2-7
CDR3aa: CASSLTGRVEQYF

v_gene: TRBV6-4
j_gene: TRBJ1-1
CDR3aa: CASRQNTEAFF

v_gene: TRBV20-1
j_gene: TRBJ2-7
CDR3aa: CSARTGTGVARNPIYEQYF